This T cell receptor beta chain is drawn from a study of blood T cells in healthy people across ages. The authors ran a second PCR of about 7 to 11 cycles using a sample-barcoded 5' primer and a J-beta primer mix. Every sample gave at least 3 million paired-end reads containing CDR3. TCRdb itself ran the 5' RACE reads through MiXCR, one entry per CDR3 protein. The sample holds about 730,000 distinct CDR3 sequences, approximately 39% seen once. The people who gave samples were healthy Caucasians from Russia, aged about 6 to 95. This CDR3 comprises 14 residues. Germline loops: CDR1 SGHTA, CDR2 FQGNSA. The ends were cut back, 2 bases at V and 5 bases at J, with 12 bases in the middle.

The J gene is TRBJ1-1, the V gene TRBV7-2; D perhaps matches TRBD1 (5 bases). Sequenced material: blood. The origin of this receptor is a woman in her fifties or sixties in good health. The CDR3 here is CASSLLGGRTEAFF. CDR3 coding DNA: TGTGCCAGCAGCTTATTGGGGGGAAGAACTGAAGCTTTCTTT.